The entry below gives a single T cell receptor beta chain sequence along with its context. Clones were sequenced by immunoSEQ multiplex PCR, and TCRdb holds only the in-frame ones, with some missing. The table includes some 59,000 clones, 89% detected once. These data originate in a study of T cell changes during pregnancy in multiple sclerosis. The CDR3 has 15 amino acids. CDR1 and CDR2 from the germline V gene are MGHRA and YSYEKL. Trimming took off 1 base at V and 0 bases at J, with 7 bases between the two ends. This chain connects TRBV4-1 to TRBJ1-3; no definite D call. The input for sequencing was peripheral blood, taken in the first trimester of pregnancy. This receptor was identified in a female donor with multiple sclerosis, enrolled in a pregnancy study. The CDR3 DNA reads TGCGCCAGCAGCCAAGGACTACTCTCTGGAAACACCATATATTTT. This sequence encodes CASSQGLLSGNTIYF.